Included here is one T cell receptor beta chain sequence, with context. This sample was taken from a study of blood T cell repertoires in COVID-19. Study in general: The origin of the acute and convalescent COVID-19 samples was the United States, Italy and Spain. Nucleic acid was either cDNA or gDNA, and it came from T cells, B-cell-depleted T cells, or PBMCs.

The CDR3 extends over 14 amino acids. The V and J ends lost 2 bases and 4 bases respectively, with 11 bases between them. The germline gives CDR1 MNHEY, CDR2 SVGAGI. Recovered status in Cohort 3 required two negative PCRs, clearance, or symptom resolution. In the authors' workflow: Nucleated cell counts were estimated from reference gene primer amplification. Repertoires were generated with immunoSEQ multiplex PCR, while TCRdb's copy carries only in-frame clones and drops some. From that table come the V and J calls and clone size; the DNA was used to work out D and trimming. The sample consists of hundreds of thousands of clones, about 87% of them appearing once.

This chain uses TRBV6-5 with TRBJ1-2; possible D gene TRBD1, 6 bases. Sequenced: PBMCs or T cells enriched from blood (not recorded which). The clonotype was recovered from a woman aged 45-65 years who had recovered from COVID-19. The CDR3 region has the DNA TGTGCCAGCAGTTACGTAGGACAGAGCTATGGCTACACCTTC. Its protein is CASSYVGQSYGYTF.